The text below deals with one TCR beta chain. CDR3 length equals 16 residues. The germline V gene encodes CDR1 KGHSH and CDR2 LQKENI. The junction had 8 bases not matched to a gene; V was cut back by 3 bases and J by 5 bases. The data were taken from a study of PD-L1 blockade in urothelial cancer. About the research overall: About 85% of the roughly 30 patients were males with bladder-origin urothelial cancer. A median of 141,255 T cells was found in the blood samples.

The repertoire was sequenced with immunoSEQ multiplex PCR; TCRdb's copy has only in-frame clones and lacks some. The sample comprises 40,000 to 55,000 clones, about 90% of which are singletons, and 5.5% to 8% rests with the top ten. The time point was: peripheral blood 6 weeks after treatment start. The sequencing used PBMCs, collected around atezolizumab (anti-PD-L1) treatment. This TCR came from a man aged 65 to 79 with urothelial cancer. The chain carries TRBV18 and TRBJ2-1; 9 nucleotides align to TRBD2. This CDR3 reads CASSPISGRSDNEQFF. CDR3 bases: TGTGCCAGCTCACCCATAAGCGGGAGGAGTGACAATGAGCAGTTCTTC.